This paragraph reports one T cell receptor beta chain. Clones were read by immunoSEQ multiplex PCR, and TCRdb kept only the in-frame ones, dropping some. The sample holds some 200,000 clones, around 75% seen once. These data come from a study of cytotoxic CD8 clonotypes in ibrutinib-treated CLL. The overall study: Complete response was seen in 2 patients and partial in some 25; about twelve progressed and about 14 stayed remitted after a median approximately 70 months. Response sampling came at median approximately a year of treatment, ranging 6 to 36 months.

This CDR3 is built from 15 residues. Germline-derived CDR1 and CDR2 are SGHNT and YYREEE (reference sequence). J lost 0 bases, V lost 8 bases, and 9 bases had no gene match. The TCR was taken from a human donor with chronic lymphocytic leukemia. The sequencing here drew on PBMCs, taken after 12 months of ibrutinib treatment. The chain joins TRBV5-4 to TRBJ2-3; 7 nucleotides match TRBD1. The CDR3, as DNA: TGTGCCAGTAGCCTACAGGGGATTAGCACAGATACGCAGTATTTT. Protein product: CASSLQGISTDTQYF.